Presented here are 19 T cell receptor beta chains from one specimen sequenced in a study of blood T cell repertoires in COVID-19 (dated by TCRdb to about 2020). Library preparation was by the immunoSEQ multiplex PCR assay. Held by TCRdb, this immuneACCESS table contains in-frame sequences only and omits some clones. Under half of the omission traces to an unresolved V gene where checked; the cause of the rest is unknown. The sample includes under 200,000 clones, with approximately 86% observed a single time. The top ten clones comprise roughly 8.2% of the sample. Sequencing was done on a sample of peripheral blood. Source of these receptors: a man aged 55-75 years with acute or convalescent COVID-19.

The chain has TRBV4-1 and TRBJ1-5; a weak D match, TRBD1 (6 bases). The CDR3 length is 15 residues. Germline lookup yields CDR1 MGHRA and CDR2 YSYEKL. The ends were cut back, 1 base at V and 3 bases at J, with 10 bases in the middle. CDR3 region: CASSQARGPNQPQHF. The CDR3 DNA sequence: TGCGCCAGCAGCCAAGCCAGGGGTCCCAATCAGCCCCAGCATTTT.

The chain couples TRBV19 to TRBJ2-7, with D perhaps matching TRBD1 (5 bases). CDR3 length: 15 amino acids. Germline V gene lookup returns CDR1 LNHDA and CDR2 SQIVND (reference sequence). The V gene lost 8 bases and the J gene lost 9 bases, with 26 bases spanning the gap. The CDR3 protein is CASGLIGVDPLGQYF. The CDR3 DNA follows: TGTGCCAGTGGTCTAATAGGGGTGGACCCCCTCGGGCAGTACTTC. Based on the CDR3 plus reference TRBV19 and TRBJ2-7, the full variable domain is DGGITQSPKYLFRKEGQNVTLSCEQNLNHDAMYWYRQDPGQGLRLIYYSQIVNDFQKGDIAEGYSVSREKKESFPLTVTSAQKNPTAFYLCASGLIGVDPLGQYFGPGTRLTVT.

This chain connects TRBV9 to TRBJ1-2; D is perhaps TRBD1 (5 bases). V lost 0 bases to trimming and J lost 7 bases, with 16 bases between them. Germline V gene sequence: CDR1 SGDLS, CDR2 YYNGEE. CDR3 size: 15 residues. The CDR3 region has the DNA TGTGCCAGCAGCGTAGAACCCTCGGGGAGGGGTGGCTACACCTTC. As protein: CASSVEPSGRGGYTF.

With respect to this clone: One end of the junction varies from germline; a read error may be responsible. The chain links TRBV7-7 to TRBJ2-2; a possible D gene is TRBD2 (5 bases). Germline CDR1 is SSHAT and CDR2 is FNYEAQ (reference sequence). The CDR3 runs 14 residues. CDR3: CASSYLLDSGELFF. CDR3 bases: TGTGCTAGCAGTTACCTACTAGATTCCGGGGAGCTGTTTTTT.

Only a few counts were recorded for this clone. CDR3 amino acids: CASSRGQGAYEQYF. In DNA, the CDR3 is TGTGCCAGTAGTAGAGGACAGGGGGCCTACGAGCAGTACTTC. The chain carries TRBV19 and TRBJ2-7, with 10 bases aligning to TRBD1. Germline trimming cut 4 bases from V and 2 bases from J; bases unmatched to any gene: 2. This CDR3 is 14 amino acids long. CDR1 LNHDA and CDR2 SQIVND come from the germline V gene (reference sequence).

This chain connects TRBV30 to TRBJ2-1; no clear D. Trimming left V 4 bases short and J 5 bases short, with 18 bases between. CDR1 and CDR2 from the germline V gene are GTSNPN and SVGIG (reference sequence). This CDR3 is 15 amino acids long. The CDR3 bases are TGTGCCTGGACGACTGGAGTGAGGCGAGACAATGAGCAGTTCTTC. It is translated as CAWTTGVRRDNEQFF.

This clone was counted a few times. The V gene is TRBV7-2, the J gene TRBJ2-7, with D tentatively TRBD2 (7 bases). This CDR3 is 15 amino acids long. V dropped 2 bases and J dropped 2 bases, with 13 bases sitting between them. Per germline, CDR1 SGHTA and CDR2 FQGNSA. CDR3 sequence: CASSLMRGGPYEQYF. CDR3 DNA sequence: TGTGCCAGCAGCTTAATGAGGGGGGGTCCCTACGAGCAGTACTTC.

The rearrangement uses TRBV19 and TRBJ2-3; TRBD2 might be the D (6 bases). The germline gives CDR1 LNHDA, CDR2 SQIVND (reference sequence). V was clipped by 3 bases and J by 4 bases, with 11 bases between them. This CDR3 has 14 amino acids. CDR3 nucleotide sequence: TGTGCCAGTAGTATCGGCGGGATCCCAGATACGCAGTATTTT. Translating gives CASSIGGIPDTQYF.

The rearrangement uses TRBV27 and TRBJ1-5, with 7 bases that match TRBD1. The CDR3 has 13 residues. The germline V gene encodes CDR1 MNHEY and CDR2 SMNVEV (reference sequence). Trimming removed 8 bases from V and 4 bases from J; junction bases left unmatched: 5. The CDR3 DNA is TGTGCCAGCCGGACAGGTAGGAATCAGCCCCAGCATTTT. Translated, it gives CASRTGRNQPQHF.

This chain joins TRBV7-2 and TRBJ2-7, with D unclear. V gave up 1 base and J gave up 0 bases, with 4 bases separating them. Per germline, CDR1 SGHTA and CDR2 FQGNSA. This CDR3 is 13 amino acids long. CDR3 in amino acids: CASSLVSSYEQYF. The DNA of the CDR3 is TGTGCCAGCAGCTTAGTTAGCTCCTACGAGCAGTACTTC. The full variable domain, completed using reference TRBV7-2 and TRBJ2-7, is GAGVSQSPSNKVTEKGKDVELRCDPISGHTALYWYRQSLGQGLEFLIYFQGNSAPDKSGLPSDRFSAERTGGSVSTLTIQRTQQEDSAVYLCASSLVSSYEQYFGPGTRLTVT.

V is TRBV5-4 and J is TRBJ2-2; 8 nucleotides agree with TRBD2. This CDR3 comprises 14 residues. The germline V gene encodes CDR1 SGHNT and CDR2 YYREEE (reference sequence). Trimming took 1 base from V and 5 from J; bases not matched to a gene: 1. CDR3 residues: CASSLTSGTGELFF. Written as DNA, the CDR3 is TGTGCCAGCAGCTTGACTAGCGGAACCGGGGAGCTGTTTTTT.

J is TRBJ1-1 and V is TRBV6-5; D not certain. Per germline, CDR1 MNHEY and CDR2 SVGAGI. The CDR3 consists of 13 residues. Trimming took off 8 bases at V and 11 bases at J, with 21 bases between the two ends. CDR3 region: CASLDVQTWAAFF. Written as DNA, the CDR3 is TGTGCCAGCCTCGACGTGCAGACCTGGGCCGCTTTCTTT.

The chain uses TRBV28 and TRBJ1-2; tentatively, D is TRBD1 (6 bases). The ends were cut back, 0 bases at V and 1 base at J, with 15 bases in the middle. The germline V gene encodes CDR1 MDHEN and CDR2 SYDVKM. This CDR3 spans 17 amino acids. This CDR3 reads CASSLWSPAGDNYGYTF. The CDR3 DNA reads TGTGCCAGCAGTTTATGGTCTCCGGCAGGGGATAACTATGGCTACACCTTC.

The chain couples TRBV6-5 to TRBJ1-2; TRBD1 matches at 8 bases. V gave up 6 bases and J gave up 7 bases; unmatched junction bases: 4. The CDR3 sequence is 12 residues long. Germline CDR1 reads MNHEY; CDR2 reads SVGAGI. The CDR3 DNA sequence: TGTGCCAGCAGAAAAACAGGGGGTGGCTACACCTTC. It translates to CASRKTGGGYTF.

The V gene is TRBV6-1, the J gene TRBJ1-5, with D unclear. This CDR3 has 14 amino acids. Germline CDR1 reads MNHNS; CDR2 reads SASEGT. V shed 5 bases and J shed 3 bases, with 11 bases lying between them. The CDR3 spells CASSYPGNNQPQHF. The DNA of the CDR3 is TGTGCCAGCAGTTATCCGGGGAACAATCAGCCCCAGCATTTT.

This chain uses TRBV24-1 with TRBJ2-7; 8 bases are a match to TRBD1. The J segment lost 3 bases and the V segment lost 2 bases, leaving 5 bases of the junction unmatched. Germline V gene lookup returns CDR1 KGHDR and CDR2 SFDVKD. The CDR3 length is 15 residues. The CDR3 coding sequence is TGTGCCACCAGTGATTCCACAGGGGGGATCTACGAGCAGTACTTC. This gives the protein CATSDSTGGIYEQYF.

This chain links TRBV6-5 with TRBJ2-7; 10 positions agree with TRBD1. CDR3 length: 14 amino acids. The trim removed 6 bases at V and 3 bases at J, leaving 5 bases unmatched. From germline, CDR1 is MNHEY and CDR2 SVGAGI. The CDR3, as DNA: TGTGCCAGCAGACAGACAGGGGGCCTCTACGAGCAGTACTTC. The encoded protein is CASRQTGGLYEQYF.

The chain joins TRBV6-6 to TRBJ1-3, with D possibly being TRBD1 (6 bases). Looked up from germline, CDR1 is MNHNY and CDR2 is SVGAGI (reference sequence). The CDR3 consists of 15 residues. The V gene lost 7 bases and the J gene lost 1 base, with 14 bases spanning the gap. The CDR3 is CASTKQGESGNTIYF. The CDR3 nucleotides read TGTGCCAGCACAAAACAGGGAGAGTCTGGAAACACCATATATTTT.

The chain combines TRBV5-1 with TRBJ2-7, with TRBD1 identical over 7 bases. CDR1 and CDR2 from the germline V gene are SGHRS and YFSETQ. The CDR3 extends over 15 amino acids. V trimming: 4 bases; J trimming: 7 bases; junction bases outside the gene matches: 14. The CDR3 region is CASSAEDRTLGEQYF. The CDR3 DNA is TGCGCCAGCAGCGCGGAGGACAGGACTCTGGGAGAGCAGTACTTC.